This TCR beta chain appears in the sequencing data of a study of blood T cell repertoires in COVID-19. CDR3 length equals 16 residues. The germline CDR1 and CDR2 sequences are ENHRY and SYGVKD. V was pared by 6 bases and J by 2 bases, with 10 bases of the junction left unmatched. Measured with immunoSEQ multiplex PCR; TCRdb has only the in-frame clones, and not every one. Seen here are about 220,000 clones, 80% to 90% observed once, and the top ten hold roughly 5%. The sample taken for sequencing was peripheral blood. This receptor was identified in a woman aged 55-75 years who had recovered from COVID-19. J is TRBJ1-5 and V is TRBV10-3; 7 bases are shared with TRBD1. The CDR3 nucleotides read TGTGCCATCAGCCCAACAGGGGAAGTGGGCAATCAGCCCCAGCATTTT. Protein product: CAISPTGEVGNQPQHF.